These 6 T cell receptor beta chains share one sample of origin, sequenced in a study of cytomegalovirus exposure and HLA in healthy donors. Only in-frame clones appear in the TCRdb table, and some are missing; sequencing was by immunoSEQ multiplex PCR. This sample carries 150,000 or so clones, approximately 91% of them seen once, and the ten largest clones take around 3.4%. The sequenced sample was PBMCs. These receptors were collected from a woman aged 18-29 years in good health and CMV-seropositive.

The chain links TRBV7-3 to TRBJ2-5, with 7 nucleotides matching TRBD2. Germline-derived CDR1 and CDR2 are SGHTA and FQGTGA. The CDR3 spans 15 residues. V lost 5 bases to trimming and J lost 7 bases; unmatched junction nucleotides: 13. CDR3 bases: TGTGCCAGCAGCCCAAGGGGCGGGAGTGGCGTGACCCAGTACTTC. Translation gives CASSPRGGSGVTQYF.

V gene TRBV11-3 combines with J gene TRBJ2-7; D unresolved. Germline V gives CDR1 SGHNT, CDR2 YENEEA. Trimming took off 1 base at V and 0 bases at J, with 7 bases between the two ends. The length of the CDR3 is 14 residues. CDR3 amino acids: CASSLGASSYEQYF. The CDR3 nucleotides are TGTGCCAGCAGCTTAGGGGCCAGCTCCTACGAGCAGTACTTC. The full variable domain, rest sourced from reference TRBV11-3 and TRBJ2-7, is EAGVVQSPRYKIIEKKQPVAFWCNPISGHNTLYWYLQNLGQGPELLIRYENEEAVDDSQLPKDRFSAERLKGVDSTLKIQPAELGDSAVYLCASSLGASSYEQYFGPGTRLTVT.

The chain uses TRBV28 and TRBJ2-1; D unresolved. Trimming took 6 bases from V and 5 from J, leaving 11 bases between them. This CDR3 comprises 13 residues. Per germline, CDR1 MDHEN and CDR2 SYDVKM. The DNA for the CDR3 is TGTGCCAGCAGCTACCCTCCGAACAATGAGCAGTTCTTC. Translating gives CASSYPPNNEQFF.

CDR3 region: CASSESKQGNTEAFF. DNA for the CDR3: TGCGCCAGCAGTGAGTCGAAACAGGGGAACACTGAAGCTTTCTTT. The chain carries TRBV10-1 and TRBJ1-1, with D tentatively TRBD1 (6 bases). The germline V and J ends were trimmed by 0 bases and 1 base, with 9 bases remaining between them. Per the germline V gene, CDR1 is WNHNN and CDR2 is SYGVQD (reference sequence). The CDR3 runs 15 residues.

The chain joins TRBV21-1 to TRBJ2-2; TRBD1 reflects the table's D call only, with no check against the DNA. TRBV21-1 has pseudogene status. The CDR3 is 14 amino acids. The CDR3 region has the DNA TGTGCCAGCAGACAGGGTTTGTGGACCGGGGAGCTGTTTTTT. Amino acids: CASRQGLWTGELFF.

V is TRBV25-1 and J is TRBJ2-2; D might be TRBD1 (6 bases). CDR3 length: 15 residues. The germline CDR1 and CDR2 sequences are MGHDK and SYGVNS. The germline V and J ends were trimmed by 4 bases and 3 bases, with 12 bases remaining between them. CDR3 nucleotides: TGTGCCAGCAGTGGGGGGCCGATTTACACCGGGGAGCTGTTTTTT. Translating it yields CASSGGPIYTGELFF.